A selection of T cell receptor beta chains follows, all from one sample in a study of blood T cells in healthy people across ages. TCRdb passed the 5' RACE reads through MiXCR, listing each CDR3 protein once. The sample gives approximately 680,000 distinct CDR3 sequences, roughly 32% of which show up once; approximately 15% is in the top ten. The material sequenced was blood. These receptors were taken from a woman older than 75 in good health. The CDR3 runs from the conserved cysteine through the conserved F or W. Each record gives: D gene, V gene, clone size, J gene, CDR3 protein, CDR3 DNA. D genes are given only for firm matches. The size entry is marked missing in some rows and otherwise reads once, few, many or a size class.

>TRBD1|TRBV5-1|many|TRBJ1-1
CASSSTGGGNTEAFF
TGCGCCAGCAGCTCAACAGGGGGCGGGAACACTGAAGCTTTCTTT
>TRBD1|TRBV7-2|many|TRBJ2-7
CASRPILQGASYEQYF
TGTGCCAGCAGGCCAATCCTACAGGGGGCCTCCTACGAGCAGTACTTC
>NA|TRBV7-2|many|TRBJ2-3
CASSLGVRTQYF
TGTGCCAGCAGCTTAGGGGTCCGGACGCAGTATTTT
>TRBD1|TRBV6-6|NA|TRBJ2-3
CASSYAGGLRDTQYF
TGTGCCAGCAGTTACGCAGGGGGCCTACGCGATACGCAGTATTTT
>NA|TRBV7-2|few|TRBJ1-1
CASSGGVPSTEAFF
TGTGCCAGCAGCGGGGGGGTCCCGAGCACTGAAGCTTTCTTT
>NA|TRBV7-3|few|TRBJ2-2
CASSPPGANTGELFF
TGTGCCAGCAGCCCCCCTGGCGCCAACACCGGGGAGCTGTTTTTT
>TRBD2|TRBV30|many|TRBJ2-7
CAWSVRTSGASSYEQYF
TGTGCCTGGAGTGTAAGAACTAGCGGGGCAAGCTCCTACGAGCAGTACTTC
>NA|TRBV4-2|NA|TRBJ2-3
CASSSEEVGAGTDTQYF
TGTGCCAGCAGCTCCGAAGAAGTGGGCGCGGGCACAGATACGCAGTATTTT
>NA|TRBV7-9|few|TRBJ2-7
CASSVSGAPYEQYF
TGTGCCAGCAGCGTCTCAGGGGCCCCCTACGAGCAGTACTTC
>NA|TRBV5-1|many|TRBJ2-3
CASTQTRSTDTQYF
TGCGCCAGCACCCAGACTAGAAGCACAGATACGCAGTATTTT
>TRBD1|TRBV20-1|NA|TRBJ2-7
CSARSDRGVNEQYF
TGCAGTGCTAGGTCGGACAGGGGGGTAAACGAGCAGTACTTC
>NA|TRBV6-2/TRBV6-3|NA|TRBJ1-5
CASSWETLEPQHF
TGTGCCAGCAGTTGGGAGACCTTGGAGCCCCAGCATTTT
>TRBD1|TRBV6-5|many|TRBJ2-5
CASSYSAGTGVGLGWETQYF
TGTGCCAGCAGTTACTCGGCCGGGACAGGGGTCGGTCTGGGATGGGAGACCCAGTACTTC
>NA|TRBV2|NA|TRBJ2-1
CASSDTVRARFSYNEQFF
TGTGCCAGCAGTGACACGGTCCGAGCTAGGTTTTCCTACAATGAGCAGTTCTTC
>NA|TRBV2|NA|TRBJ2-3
CASSEGRSFGDTQYF
TGTGCCAGCAGTGAGGGCAGGTCCTTTGGAGATACGCAGTATTTT
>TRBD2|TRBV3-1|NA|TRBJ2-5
CASSQDLGEGNGQYF
TGTGCCAGCAGCCAAGATCTAGGGGAGGGGAATGGGCAGTACTTC
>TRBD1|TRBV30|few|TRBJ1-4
CAWSVQFGTATNEKLFF
TGTGCCTGGAGCGTACAATTTGGGACAGCGACTAATGAAAAACTGTTTTTT
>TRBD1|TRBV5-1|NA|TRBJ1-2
CASSPEGTGTRGYTF
TGCGCCAGCAGCCCTGAAGGGACAGGGACTCGTGGCTACACCTTC
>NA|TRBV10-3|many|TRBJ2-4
CAISETRTGQDIQYF
TGTGCCATCAGTGAGACGCGGACTGGGCAGGACATTCAGTACTTC
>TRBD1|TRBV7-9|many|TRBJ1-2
CASSLAMGQSSGYGYTF
TGTGCCAGCAGCTTAGCAATGGGACAGTCCTCTGGTTATGGCTACACCTTC
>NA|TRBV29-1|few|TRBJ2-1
CSVLASIEQFF
TGCAGCGTCCTAGCTAGCATTGAGCAGTTCTTC
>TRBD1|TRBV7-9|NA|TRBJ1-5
CASSLDGDSPQHF
TGTGCCAGCAGCTTAGACGGGGACAGCCCCCAGCATTTT
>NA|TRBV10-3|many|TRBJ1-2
CAISEVGDGYTF
TGTGCCATCAGTGAAGTCGGGGACGGCTACACCTTC
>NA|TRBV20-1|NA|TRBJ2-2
CSARDWDGGTGELFF
TGCAGTGCTAGAGATTGGGACGGGGGAACCGGGGAGCTGTTTTTT
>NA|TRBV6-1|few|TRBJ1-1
CASRWGQMNTEAFF
TGTGCCAGCAGATGGGGGCAAATGAACACTGAAGCTTTCTTT